This paragraph covers one TCR beta chain sequence. The table came from immunoSEQ multiplex PCR; TCRdb's copy has only in-frame clones and leaves some out. The profile shows more than 150,000 clones, 85% to 90% of them singletons. The data belong to a study of T cell responses to AZD1222 COVID-19 vaccine. The CDR3 sequence is 15 residues long. The germline gives CDR1 MNHEY, CDR2 SVGAGI. V gave up 6 bases and J gave up 1 base, with 15 bases separating them. The V call is TRBV6-5, the J call TRBJ2-5, with D tentatively TRBD1 (6 bases). Sequencing was performed on peripheral blood, taken on day 0 of AZD1222 vaccination. This clonotype was sampled from an adult in good health. The CDR3 bases are TGTGCCAGCAGGCCTACACAGGGCCCCCAAGAGACCCAGTACTTC. Protein sequence: CASRPTQGPQETQYF.